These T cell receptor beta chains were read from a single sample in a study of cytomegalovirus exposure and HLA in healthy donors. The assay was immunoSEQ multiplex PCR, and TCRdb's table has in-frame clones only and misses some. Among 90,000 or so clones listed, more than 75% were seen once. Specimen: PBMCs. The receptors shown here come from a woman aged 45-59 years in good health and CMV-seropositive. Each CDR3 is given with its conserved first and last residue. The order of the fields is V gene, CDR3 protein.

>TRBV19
CASSPILAGGRETQYF
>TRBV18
CASSPRQVTYEQYF
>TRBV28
CASSPSLAGTQETQYF
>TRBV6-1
CASSGGLATDTQYF
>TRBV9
CASSAPGGSDTGELFF
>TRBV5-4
CASSLASSGGSKTQYF
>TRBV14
CASSPRTASVSYEQYF
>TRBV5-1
CASMSSGSSYNEQFF
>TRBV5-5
CASRTGPAGTDTQYF
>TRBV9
CASSVGDRGYGYTF
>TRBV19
CASSEGVAAFF
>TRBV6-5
CASNWRFPNTEAFF
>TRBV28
CASSLLTVNQPQHF
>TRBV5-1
CASSFRGRETQYF
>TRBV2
CASSEAPGVDYGYTF
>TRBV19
CASTNRGRRGYTF
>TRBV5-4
CASSVVGQIYGYTF
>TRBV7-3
CASSAGVGQFF
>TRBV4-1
CASSQVGIGSKYNEQFF
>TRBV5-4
CASSSFGQGASKNIQYF
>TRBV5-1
CASPMGVNTEAFF
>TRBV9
CASSSGQLTNYGYTF
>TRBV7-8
CASSPGTEFDEQYF
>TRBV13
CASSLLTGSRNNEQFF
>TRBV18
CASSTGDNQPQHF
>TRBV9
CASSPYGGNTGELFF
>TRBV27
CASSFGRTSGNMNEQFF
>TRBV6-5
CASSNSQGNNSPLHF
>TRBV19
CASSKGVEGTYGYTF
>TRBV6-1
CASSARALTYEQYF
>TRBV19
CASRAAGTANYGYTF
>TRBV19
CASSIDRRARNSPLHF
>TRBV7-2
CASSSRDYTDTQYF
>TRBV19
CASSIGQAPSTDTQYF
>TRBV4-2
CASSQERSLAGSNEQFF
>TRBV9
CASSVNQGALGYGYTF